This TCR beta chain was documented in a study of memory CD4+ T cells and cytomegalovirus serostatus. Study details: Healthy Belgian adult donors included nine or ten CMV-positive and some 24 CMV-negative people.

The CDR3 extends over 15 amino acids. Germline V gene lookup returns CDR1 MGHDK and CDR2 SYGVNS. Trimming took 3 bases from V and 5 from J, leaving 11 bases between them. The sort gate was single viable CD3+CD4+CD8-CD45RO+ cells for memory CD4+ T cells. Serostatus was set by detecting CMV pp150, pp28, p38, p52 IgG. CD4+ T cells were isolated by positive magnetic selection. Using immunoSEQ multiplex PCR, the repertoire was profiled, and TCRdb retains in-frame clones only, with some absent. The sample records about 56,000 clones, 82% being singletons. The sequence was collected from an adult in good health and CMV-seronegative. This rearrangement joins TRBV25-1 to TRBJ1-6; D not certain. Sequencing was carried out using memory CD4+ T cells from blood. CDR3 DNA: TGTGCCAGCAGTGAGGGTGTAGGGAATAATTCACCCCTCCACTTT. Protein: CASSEGVGNNSPLHF.